A selection of T cell receptor beta chains follows, all from one sample in a study of cytomegalovirus exposure and HLA in healthy donors. The method was immunoSEQ multiplex PCR; TCRdb's version includes in-frame clones alone and lacks a portion of them. The sample gives roughly 160,000 clones, about 80% of which show up once; around 1.3% is in the top ten. The sequenced sample was PBMCs. These receptors came from a woman in her 50s in good health and CMV-seronegative. Both conserved end residues are part of each CDR3. Fields, in order: clone size, D gene, J gene, V gene, CDR3 DNA, CDR3 protein. The D gene is left open where the match is weak. Some rows have no size entry. The others give once, few or many, or a class for an expanded clone.

.,TRBD1,TRBJ2-7,TRBV7-8,TGTGCCAGCAGAGGAGGGACAGGGCCCTACGAGCAGTACTTC,CASRGGTGPYEQYF
.,TRBD1,TRBJ1-1,TRBV10-2,TGCGCCAGCAGTGGAAGGGGGCTCAACACTGAAGCTTTCTTT,CASSGRGLNTEAFF
once,.,TRBJ2-3,TRBV11-2,TGTGCCAGCAGCAGACAGGCTGGAGATACGCAGTATTTT,CASSRQAGDTQYF
.,.,TRBJ1-5,TRBV10-3,TGTGCCATCAGCCAGCATATGGAGTGGGGCAATCAGCCCCAGCATTTT,CAISQHMEWGNQPQHF
.,TRBD1,TRBJ1-3,TRBV9,TGTGCCAGCAGCGTCACAGGGGGATCAGGAAACACCATATATTTT,CASSVTGGSGNTIYF
.,.,TRBJ2-1,TRBV5-6,TGTGCCAGCAGCTTTTTTCGGGCAGGGGCCGCGAGCTCCTACAATGAGCAGTTCTTC,CASSFFRAGAASSYNEQFF
.,TRBD2,TRBJ2-3,TRBV7-3,TGTGCCAGCAGCTTACTAGCGGGAGTTCGAGATACGCAGTATTTT,CASSLLAGVRDTQYF
.,TRBD1,TRBJ1-2,TRBV10-3,TGTGCCATCAGTGACCGGGACAGGGCAACTAACTATGGCTACACCTTC,CAISDRDRATNYGYTF
few,.,TRBJ1-2,TRBV7-9,TGTGCCAGCAGCTTGATTTTTCGTCTCGGCCAGGGTCGGAGTGGCTACACCTTC,CASSLIFRLGQGRSGYTF
.,.,TRBJ2-2,TRBV7-7,TGTGCTAGCAGATTACTCGGGAACACCGGGGAGCTGTTTTTT,CASRLLGNTGELFF
.,TRBD2,TRBJ2-1,TRBV5-6,TGTGCCAGCAGCGACCTCTTAGCGGGAGCAGCATACAATGAGCAGTTCTTC,CASSDLLAGAAYNEQFF
.,TRBD1,TRBJ2-7,TRBV28,TGTGCCAGCAGGTCCGGGACAGGGGGCTGGTACGAGCAGTACTTC,CASRSGTGGWYEQYF
.,TRBD2,TRBJ2-3,TRBV2,TGTGCCAGCATTGGGACTAGCATGCATACGCAGTATTTT,CASIGTSMHTQYF
.,.,TRBJ2-3,TRBV7-2,TGTGCCAGCAGCTTAGCTAGCGGCACAGATACGCAGTATTTT,CASSLASGTDTQYF
.,TRBD1,TRBJ1-1,TRBV29-1,TGCAGCGTCGTACAGGGGGGTACTGAAGCTTTCTTT,CSVVQGGTEAFF
.,.,TRBJ2-7,TRBV5-4,TGTGCCAGCAGCTTGGGCAGGGGATCGGTCCGGGGATACGAGCAGTACTTC,CASSLGRGSVRGYEQYF
.,TRBD2,TRBJ2-3,TRBV28,TGTGCCAGCAGTCCAGGGACTAGCGGATACACAGATACGCAGTATTTT,CASSPGTSGYTDTQYF
.,.,TRBJ1-5,TRBV28,TGTGCCAGCAGCGGAGCGGGAAATCAGCCCCAGCATTTT,CASSGAGNQPQHF
.,TRBD1,TRBJ1-5,TRBV4-3,TGCGCCAGCAGCCAAGACAGGGGGCACAATCAGCCCCAGCATTTT,CASSQDRGHNQPQHF
.,TRBD1,TRBJ1-4,TRBV4-3,TGCGCCAGCAGCCAAGGCGACGGGACAGGGAATGAAAAACTGTTTTTT,CASSQGDGTGNEKLFF
.,TRBD1,TRBJ2-3,TRBV6-5,TGTGCCAGCAAGGAGGACAGGGGTCACACAGATACGCAGTATTTT,CASKEDRGHTDTQYF
.,.,TRBJ1-1,TRBV5-1,TGCGCCAGCAGCTTGCAGGGAGGACTCACTGAAGCTTTCTTT,CASSLQGGLTEAFF
few,TRBD1,TRBJ2-1,TRBV5-4,TGTGCCAGCAGCCGACAGGGGGCGGGAAGATACAATGAGCAGTTCTTC,CASSRQGAGRYNEQFF
.,.,TRBJ2-7,TRBV28,TGTGCCAGCACCGCCCGTGCGTACGAGCAGTACTTC,CASTARAYEQYF
.,.,TRBJ2-7,TRBV20-1,TGCAGTTTGAGATCTTCCTACGAGCAGTACTTC,CSLRSSYEQYF
.,.,TRBJ1-4,TRBV4-2,TGTGCCAGCCGGGCAGGGGACCTCGCAACTAATGAAAAACTGTTTTTT,CASRAGDLATNEKLFF
few,.,TRBJ1-5,TRBV13,TGTGCCAGCAGCTTGAGCCCCAATCAGCCCCAGCATTTT,CASSLSPNQPQHF
.,.,TRBJ1-1,TRBV25-1,TGTGCCAGCAGATGGGGGGAGCAGGCGGCTTTCTTT,CASRWGEQAAFF
.,TRBD2,TRBJ2-1,TRBV28,TGTGCCAGCAGTTTATCCTATGGAACCCTAGCGGGTAGCTCCTACAATGAGCAGTTCTTC,CASSLSYGTLAGSSYNEQFF
once,TRBD1,TRBJ2-2,TRBV7-7,TGTGCTAGCAGCCCCGGGACAGGGGGCCAAGGGGAGCTGTTTTTT,CASSPGTGGQGELFF
.,.,TRBJ1-5,TRBV28,TGTGCCAGCACTATACAGCTCAATCAGCCCCAGCATTTT,CASTIQLNQPQHF
.,TRBD1,TRBJ2-7,TRBV29-1,TGCAGCGTTGAACGGGACAGATCCTACGAGCAGTACTTC,CSVERDRSYEQYF
.,TRBD1,TRBJ1-5,TRBV6-6,TGTGCCAGCAGTCGACCGATGAGGGACAGGGCCAAGCCCCAGCATTTT,CASSRPMRDRAKPQHF
.,.,TRBJ1-5,TRBV9,TGTGCCAGCAGCGTAGAGGACTCTCAATGGGATAGCAATCAGCCCCAGCATTTT,CASSVEDSQWDSNQPQHF
few,TRBD2,TRBJ2-7,TRBV10-3,TGTGCCATCAACCAGGGACTAGCCTACGAGCAGTACTTC,CAINQGLAYEQYF
.,.,TRBJ2-5,TRBV25-1,TGTGCCAGCAGTGAACTACAACAGGGCCAAGGGGAGACCCAGTACTTC,CASSELQQGQGETQYF
.,.,TRBJ1-2,TRBV4-2,TGTGCCAGCAGCCAAGATCTGGGAGCTAACTATGGCTACACCTTC,CASSQDLGANYGYTF
.,TRBD2,TRBJ2-3,TRBV5-1,TGCGCCAGCAGCTTGCCGGGGGGGCCCGATACGCAGTATTTT,CASSLPGGPDTQYF
.,.,TRBJ1-3,TRBV9,TGTGCCAGCAGCCTCCTTGACAGCCGATCTGGAAACACCATATATTTT,CASSLLDSRSGNTIYF
.,.,TRBJ2-1,TRBV1,TGCACCAGCAGCCATAAGGGACTAGCGGGAGGGATTTACAATGAGCAGTTCTTC,CTSSHKGLAGGIYNEQFF
.,.,TRBJ2-5,TRBV18,TGTGCCAGCTCACCTTCGGACAGCTCGTACCAAGAGACCCAGTACTTC,CASSPSDSSYQETQYF
few,TRBD1,TRBJ1-3,TRBV19,TGTGCCAGTAGTATCGCTGCGACAGGGGTTAACACCATATATTTT,CASSIAATGVNTIYF
few,.,TRBJ1-1,TRBV7-3,TGTGCCAGCAGCTTAATGGAGGGGGGGGACACTGAAGCTTTCTTT,CASSLMEGGDTEAFF
.,TRBD2,TRBJ2-1,TRBV5-1,TGCGCCAGCAGCTTGATCAGGTTAGCGGGGGCCCATGGGAACAATGAGCAGTTCTTC,CASSLIRLAGAHGNNEQFF
.,.,TRBJ2-3,TRBV27,TGTGCCAGCCCGACAGGACACGGGGATACGCAGTATTTT,CASPTGHGDTQYF
few,.,TRBJ1-3,TRBV7-8,TGTGCCAGCAGCTTCAATCTAGGGACTTTCGGACACACCATATATTTT,CASSFNLGTFGHTIYF
.,.,TRBJ1-2,TRBV4-1,TGCGCCAGCAGCCCGGACTCCGGGGTTCGCTCTGGCTACACCTTC,CASSPDSGVRSGYTF
.,.,TRBJ1-4,TRBV4-1,TGCGCCAGCAGATCGTTGGTCAGGGCTGATGAAAAACTGTTTTTT,CASRSLVRADEKLFF
.,.,TRBJ2-7,TRBV5-1,TGCGCCAGCAGCTTGGTGGGCCAGAACTACGAGCAGTACTTC,CASSLVGQNYEQYF
.,TRBD1,TRBJ2-3,TRBV6-4,TGTGCCAGCAGCCCGGCCGGGACAGGGGGTACAGATACGCAGTATTTT,CASSPAGTGGTDTQYF
.,.,TRBJ1-4,TRBV7-9,TGTGCCAGCAGCTTACCCCGGGATGGGGAAAAACTGTTTTTT,CASSLPRDGEKLFF
.,TRBD1,TRBJ1-2,TRBV7-9,TGTGCCAGCAGCCTAACACAATTAACAGGGGTCTATGGCTACACCTTC,CASSLTQLTGVYGYTF
.,TRBD1,TRBJ2-2,TRBV10-1,TGCGCCAGCAGGGGGAGACAGGGGTTCCCCGGGGAGCTGTTTTTT,CASRGRQGFPGELFF
.,TRBD1,TRBJ2-1,TRBV5-1,TGCGCCAGCAGCCATGGGGACAGGGCCTACAATGAGCAGTTCTTC,CASSHGDRAYNEQFF